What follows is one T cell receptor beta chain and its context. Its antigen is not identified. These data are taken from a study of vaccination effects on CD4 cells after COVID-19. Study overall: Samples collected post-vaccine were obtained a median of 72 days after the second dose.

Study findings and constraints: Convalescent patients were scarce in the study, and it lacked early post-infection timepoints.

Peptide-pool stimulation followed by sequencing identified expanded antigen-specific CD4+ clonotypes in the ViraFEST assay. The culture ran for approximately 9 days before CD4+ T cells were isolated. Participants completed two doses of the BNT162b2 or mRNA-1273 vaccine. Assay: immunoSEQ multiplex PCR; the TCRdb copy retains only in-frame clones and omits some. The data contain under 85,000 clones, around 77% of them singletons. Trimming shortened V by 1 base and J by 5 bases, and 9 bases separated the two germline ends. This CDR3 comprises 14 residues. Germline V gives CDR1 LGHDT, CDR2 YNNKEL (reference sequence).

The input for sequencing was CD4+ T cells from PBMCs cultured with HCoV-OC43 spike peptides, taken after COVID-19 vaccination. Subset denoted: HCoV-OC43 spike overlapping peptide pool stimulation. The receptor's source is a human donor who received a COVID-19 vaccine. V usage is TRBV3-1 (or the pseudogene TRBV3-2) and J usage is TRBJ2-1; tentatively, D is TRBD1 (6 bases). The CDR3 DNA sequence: TGTGCCAGCAGCCAAGGGAACAGGGACAATGAGCAGTTCTTC. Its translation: CASSQGNRDNEQFF.